These 24 T cell receptor beta chains originate from one sample sequenced in a study of monozygotic twins with inflammatory bowel disease. Using the 5' RACE reads, TCRdb records one entry per CDR3 protein without DNA. Its clone listing holds 300,000 to 350,000 distinct CDR3 sequences. Sequencing was carried out using blood. Receptors originate from a human donor with ulcerative colitis or Crohn's disease, or a healthy co-twin of an affected twin (not recorded which).

The chain has TRBV5-8 and TRBJ2-1; the TCRdb D gene call, TRBD2, has no DNA to confirm it. Looked up from germline, CDR1 is SGHTS and CDR2 is YDEGEE. This CDR3 has 17 residues. CDR3 amino acids: CASSLTFGLSSGNEQFF.

CDR3 region: CASSLRDSTYNEQFF. The gene calls are TRBV19 and TRBJ2-1; the D gene TCRdb calls, TRBD2, cannot be checked with no DNA. CDR3 length: 15 amino acids. Per the germline V gene, CDR1 is LNHDA and CDR2 is SQIVND (reference sequence).

This chain joins TRBV9 and TRBJ2-7; TCRdb indicates TRBD2, and absent DNA this call remains unverified. The CDR3 extends over 20 amino acids. Germline V gives CDR1 SGDLS, CDR2 YYNGEE. CDR3 in amino acids: CASSTKIGVASGRSGYEQYF.

This sequence joins TRBV9 and TRBJ2-5; with no DNA, the TCRdb D assignment of TRBD1 cannot be verified. This CDR3 region has 15 residues. The germline V gene has CDR1 SGDLS and CDR2 YYNGEE. CDR3 sequence reads: CASSAAGGDQETQYF. Using reference TRBV9 and TRBJ2-5 for the parts outside the CDR3, the full variable domain is DSGVTQTPKHLITATGQRVTLRCSPRSGDLSVYWYQQSLDQGLQFLIQYYNGEERAKGNILERFSAQQFPDLHSELNLSSLELGDSALYFCASSAAGGDQETQYFGPGTRLLVL.

This rearrangement joins TRBV18 to TRBJ2-7. This CDR3 has 13 residues. Germline CDR1 reads KGHSH; CDR2 reads LQKENI. The CDR3 protein is CASTLTSSYEQYF.

V usage is TRBV18 and J usage is TRBJ2-6; there is no DNA to check the TCRdb D call of TRBD1. The CDR3 is 17 amino acids. The germline CDR1 and CDR2 sequences are KGHSH and LQKENI. The CDR3 protein is CASSLAGSPSGANVLTF.

J is TRBJ2-1 and V is TRBV20-1; the D call from TCRdb, TRBD1, cannot be confirmed without DNA. This CDR3 contains 18 residues. Germline V gene data show CDR1 as DFQATT and CDR2 as SNEGSKA (reference sequence). CDR3 sequence: CSASRGHRGLAGYNEQFF.

This chain connects TRBV6-2 or TRBV6-3 to TRBJ2-1. CDR1 is MNHEY and CDR2 is SVGEGT in the germline V gene. This CDR3 has 15 residues. The CDR3 is CASSPYLRTDNEQFF.

The chain combines TRBV5-1 with TRBJ2-2; TCRdb selects TRBD1, and the lack of DNA leaves this call unchecked. Germline V gene sequence: CDR1 SGHRS, CDR2 YFSETQ. The CDR3 totals 17 residues. The CDR3 region is CASSMRGIDSLTGELFF.

The V gene is TRBV30, the J gene TRBJ1-3. Looked up from germline, CDR1 is GTSNPN and CDR2 is SVGIG (reference sequence). The CDR3 consists of 14 residues. CDR3 sequence: CAWSTGRRRNTIYF.

The gene calls are TRBV12-3 or TRBV12-4 and TRBJ1-4; TCRdb reports TRBD1, a call that lacks DNA to check it against. The CDR3 is made up of 17 amino acids. The CDR3 protein is CASSPTGVGPTNEKLFF.

V usage is TRBV20-1 and J usage is TRBJ2-5. Germline CDR1 reads DFQATT; CDR2 reads SNEGSKA (reference sequence). The CDR3 is made up of 13 amino acids. Here the CDR3 reads CSARVPNQETQYF.

This chain uses TRBV20-1 with TRBJ2-1; TCRdb outputs TRBD1, but without DNA this stays unchecked. There are 13 residues in the CDR3. Looked up from germline, CDR1 is DFQATT and CDR2 is SNEGSKA (reference sequence). This CDR3 reads CSATGILPNEQFF.

V usage is TRBV20-1 and J usage is TRBJ1-2; TCRdb's D gene call, TRBD1, goes unchecked for lack of DNA. The germline V gene has CDR1 DFQATT and CDR2 SNEGSKA (reference sequence). The CDR3 is made up of 12 amino acids. CDR3 region: CSARGGGYGYTF.

The gene calls are TRBV24-1 and TRBJ2-3; checking the TCRdb D call of TRBD2 is not possible without DNA. CDR1 is KGHDR and CDR2 is SFDVKD in the germline V gene. The CDR3 has 17 residues. CDR3: CATSDTGLAGARDTQYF.

The chain couples TRBV6-1 to TRBJ1-4. Germline CDR1 reads MNHNS; CDR2 reads SASEGT. The CDR3 is made up of 15 amino acids. The CDR3 protein is CASSESSGGGEKLFF.

The V call is TRBV7-2, the J call TRBJ2-1; TCRdb returns TRBD2, unconfirmable since there is no DNA. Germline-derived CDR1 and CDR2 are SGHTA and FQGNSA. This CDR3 spans 12 amino acids. This CDR3 is CASSSQRGEQFF.

J is TRBJ2-1 and V is TRBV28; absent DNA, TCRdb's TRBD2 call cannot be checked. Germline CDR1 is MDHEN and CDR2 is SYDVKM. CDR3 length: 15 residues. CDR3 protein: CASKGGTSGKDEQFF.

The rearrangement links TRBV6-1 to TRBJ1-2; the TRBD1 assignment by TCRdb is unverifiable without DNA. The CDR3 covers 13 residues. The V gene's germline CDR1 is MNHNS and CDR2 SASEGT. The chain's CDR3 is CASSDRGPYGYTF.

The chain's CDR3 is CAWSKIPREGTEAFF. The V gene is TRBV30, the J gene TRBJ1-1. Germline CDR1 and CDR2: GTSNPN and SVGIG (reference sequence). There are 15 residues in the CDR3.

This rearrangement joins TRBV2 to TRBJ1-5. This CDR3 has 12 residues. The germline V gene has CDR1 SNHLY and CDR2 FYNNEI. The chain's CDR3 is CASSHSNQPQHF. Looking up the rest from reference TRBV2 and TRBJ1-5 gives the full variable domain: EPEVTQTPSHQVTQMGQEVILRCVPISNHLYFYWYRQILGQKVEFLVSFYNNEISEKSEIFDDQFSVERPDGSNFTLKIRSTKLEDSAMYFCASSHSNQPQHFGDGTRLSIL.

The chain is built from TRBV5-1 and TRBJ1-3; the TCRdb D gene call, TRBD1, has no DNA to confirm it. Germline V lookup: CDR1 SGHRS, CDR2 YFSETQ. The CDR3 runs to 15 residues. The CDR3 sequence: CASSLASGTGNTIYF. Variable domain in full (rest from reference TRBV5-1 and TRBJ1-3): KAGVTQTPRYLIKTRGQQVTLSCSPISGHRSVSWYQQTPGQGLQFLFEYFSETQRNKGNFPGRFSGRQFSNSRSEMNVSTLELGDSALYLCASSLASGTGNTIYFGEGSWLTVV.

The genes are TRBV19 and TRBJ2-1; the TRBD1 assignment by TCRdb is unverifiable without DNA. Looked up from germline, CDR1 is LNHDA and CDR2 is SQIVND (reference sequence). This CDR3 is built from 13 residues. CDR3 sequence reads: CASSRRGGDEQFF.

The rearrangement uses TRBV5-1 and TRBJ2-7; TCRdb's D gene call, TRBD2, goes unchecked for lack of DNA. Germline V gene sequence: CDR1 SGHRS, CDR2 YFSETQ. This CDR3 has 15 amino acids. CDR3 region: CASSLDGGVSYEQYF.